The T cell receptor (beta chain) described here comes from a study of cytomegalovirus exposure and HLA in healthy donors. Study-level points and caveats: Investigators reported over 150 TCR beta chains as tied to cytomegalovirus.

It was with 60 Vbeta and 13 Jbeta primers that the PCR ran. The method was immunoSEQ multiplex PCR; TCRdb's version includes in-frame clones alone and lacks a portion of them. In the table there are some 180,000 clones, about 80% of which are singletons. Germline V gives CDR1 MNHEY, CDR2 SVGAGI. V shed 1 base, J shed 6 bases, and the junction held 5 bases outside the gene matches. This CDR3 comprises 15 residues. This clone was seen only once. Its antigen is unidentified. The sequenced sample consisted of PBMCs. The V and J genes are TRBV6-5 and TRBJ1-2, with TRBD1 identical over 10 bases. This sequence originates from a woman younger than 45 in good health and CMV-seronegative. CDR3 amino acids: CASSYYDRGQNGYTF. The CDR3 DNA reads TGTGCCAGCAGTTACTACGACAGGGGGCAAAATGGCTACACCTTC.